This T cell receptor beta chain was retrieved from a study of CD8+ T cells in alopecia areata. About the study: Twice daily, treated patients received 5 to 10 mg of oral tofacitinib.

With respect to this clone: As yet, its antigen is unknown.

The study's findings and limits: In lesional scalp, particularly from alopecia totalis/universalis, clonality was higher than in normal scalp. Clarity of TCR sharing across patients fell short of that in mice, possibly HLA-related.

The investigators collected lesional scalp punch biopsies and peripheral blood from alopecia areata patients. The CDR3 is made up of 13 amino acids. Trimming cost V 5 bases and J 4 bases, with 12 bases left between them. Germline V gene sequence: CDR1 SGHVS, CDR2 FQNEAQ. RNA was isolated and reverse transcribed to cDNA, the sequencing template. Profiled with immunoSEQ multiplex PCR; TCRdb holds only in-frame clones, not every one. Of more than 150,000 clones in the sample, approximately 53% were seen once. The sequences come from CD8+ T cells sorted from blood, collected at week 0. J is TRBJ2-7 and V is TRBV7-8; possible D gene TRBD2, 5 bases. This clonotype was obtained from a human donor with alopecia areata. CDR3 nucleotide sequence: TGTGCCAGCAGCCCTCTCAGAGGGTACGAGCAGTACTTC. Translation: CASSPLRGYEQYF.